This T cell receptor (beta chain) was sequenced for a study of T cells expressing NK-cell markers (dated by TCRdb to 2018 to 2020). Study-wide context: TCR beta-chain repertoires were profiled in sorted CD3+CD56+NKG2C+, CD3+CD56+NKG2C- and CD3+CD56-NKG2C+ T-cell subsets from about 8 donors. Among the eight sequenced donors, only one was HCMV-seronegative, while the other seven were HCMV-seropositive. All eight donors whose samples were sequenced were randomly selected healthy volunteers, three of them men and five women. The libraries were sequenced on Illumina HiSeq 2000/2500, MiSeq or NextSeq, producing 2 x 150 bp reads.

Concerning this clonotype itself: This receptor's antigen is unknown.

The CDR3, cysteine through phenylalanine, is 12 amino acids long. DNA for this receptor is not on file. CDR1 DFQATT and CDR2 SNEGSKA were looked up in the germline V gene (reference sequence). On the study overall, not on this receptor specifically: It remained unclear whether the expanded NKG2C-expressing T cell clones were specific for HCMV antigens. In six donors, the dominant CD3+CD56+NKG2C+ clonotypes were found to rank among the top 10 CD8+ clonotypes and to make up about 1.0-8% of CD8+ T cells. Those dominant clonotypes were again the most abundant among CD3+CD56-NKG2C+ cells in a few donors, at roughly 25-65%.

HCMV-specific IgG was detected in serum with a commercial ELISA kit to determine HCMV serostatus. Ficoll density gradient centrifugation was used to isolate peripheral blood mononuclear cells from blood. Sequenced using an Illumina HiSeq 2000. The TCR beta cDNA libraries were made using 5'RACE template switching, a step that added both a universal primer site and unique molecular identifiers. Priming for cDNA synthesis came from the TCR beta constant segment, and two successive PCR amplification steps followed. On the authors' methods: MIGEC was used to demultiplex reads and group reads by UMI, and MiTCR was used to assemble and quantify clonotypes. Only TCR cDNA sequences supported by at least two reads were kept to exclude erroneous sequences. The tcR package was used for downstream repertoire analysis, and clonotypes were matched across fractions by CDR3 nucleotide sequence plus V segment. Antigen specificity was annotated against VDJdb with VDJmatch, allowing one amino acid substitution in CDR3. One entry per CDR3 protein sequence results from the TCRdb reprocessing of the reads, with DNA left out. TCRdb's processing, not the authors' own work, is the source of the V and J calls. The sample's table covers under 200,000 distinct CDR3 sequences. The ten largest clones represent approximately 17% of the sample.

This sequence uses TRBV20-1 and TRBJ2-7; the TCRdb call, TRBD1, lacks DNA for checking. The TCR was taken from a woman between 18 and 70 years old in good health. The sequenced sample was blood T cells: a sorted CD56 or NKG2C T cell subset, CD4+ or CD8+ T cells, or bulk PBMC T cells (not recorded which). The CDR3 loop reads CSAQQGAREQYF.